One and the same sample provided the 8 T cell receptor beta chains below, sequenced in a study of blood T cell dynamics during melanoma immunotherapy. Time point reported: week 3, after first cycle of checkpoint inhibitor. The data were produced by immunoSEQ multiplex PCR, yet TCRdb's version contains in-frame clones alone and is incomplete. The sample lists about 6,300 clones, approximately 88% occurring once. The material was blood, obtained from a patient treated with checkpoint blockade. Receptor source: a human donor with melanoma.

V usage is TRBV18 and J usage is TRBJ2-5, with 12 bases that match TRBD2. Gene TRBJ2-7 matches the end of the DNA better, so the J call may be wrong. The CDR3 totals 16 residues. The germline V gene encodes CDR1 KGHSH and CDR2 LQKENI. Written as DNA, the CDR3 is TGTGCCAGCTCACTATCGAGACTAGCGGGGGAGTACGAGCAGTACTTC. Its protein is CASSLSRLAGEYEQYF.

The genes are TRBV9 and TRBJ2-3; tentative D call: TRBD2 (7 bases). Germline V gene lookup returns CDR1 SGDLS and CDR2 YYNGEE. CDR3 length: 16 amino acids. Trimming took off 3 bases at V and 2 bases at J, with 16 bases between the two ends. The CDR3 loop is CASSAVHGGATDTQYF. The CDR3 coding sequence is TGTGCCAGCAGCGCGGTCCATGGGGGGGCCACAGATACGCAGTATTTT. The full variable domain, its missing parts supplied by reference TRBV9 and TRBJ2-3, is DSGVTQTPKHLITATGQRVTLRCSPRSGDLSVYWYQQSLDQGLQFLIQYYNGEERAKGNILERFSAQQFPDLHSELNLSSLELGDSALYFCASSAVHGGATDTQYFGPGTRLTVL.

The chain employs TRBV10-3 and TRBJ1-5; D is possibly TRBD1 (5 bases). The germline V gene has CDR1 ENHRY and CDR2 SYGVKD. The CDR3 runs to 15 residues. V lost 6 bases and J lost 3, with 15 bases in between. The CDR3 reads CAIRKEGSPNQPQHF. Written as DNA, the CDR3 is TGTGCCATCAGGAAAGAGGGGAGCCCCAATCAGCCCCAGCATTTT.

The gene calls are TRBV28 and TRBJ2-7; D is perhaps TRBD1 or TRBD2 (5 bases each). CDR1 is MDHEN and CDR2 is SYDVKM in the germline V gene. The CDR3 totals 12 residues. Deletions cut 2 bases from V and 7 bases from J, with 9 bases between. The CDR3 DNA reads TGTGCCAGCAGTTTAATAGAGGGGGAGCAGTACTTC. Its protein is CASSLIEGEQYF.

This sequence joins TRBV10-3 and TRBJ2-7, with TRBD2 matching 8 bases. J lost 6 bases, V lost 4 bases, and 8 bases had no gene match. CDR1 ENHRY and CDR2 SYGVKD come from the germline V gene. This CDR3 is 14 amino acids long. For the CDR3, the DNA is TGTGCCATCAGTGTATTTAGCGGGGTAGGCGAGCAGTACTTC. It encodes CAISVFSGVGEQYF.

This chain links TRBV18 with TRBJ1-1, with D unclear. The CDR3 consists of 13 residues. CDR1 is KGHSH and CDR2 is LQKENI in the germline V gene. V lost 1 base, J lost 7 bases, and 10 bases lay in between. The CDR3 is CASSPQGFGEAFF. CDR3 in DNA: TGTGCCAGCTCACCACAGGGATTTGGTGAAGCTTTCTTT.

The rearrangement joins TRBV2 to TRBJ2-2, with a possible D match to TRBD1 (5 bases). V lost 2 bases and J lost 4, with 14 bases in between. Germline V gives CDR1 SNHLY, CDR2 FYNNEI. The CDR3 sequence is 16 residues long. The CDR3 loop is CASSERGRETTGELFF. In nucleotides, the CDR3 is TGTGCCAGCAGTGAAAGGGGCAGGGAAACCACCGGGGAGCTGTTTTTT.

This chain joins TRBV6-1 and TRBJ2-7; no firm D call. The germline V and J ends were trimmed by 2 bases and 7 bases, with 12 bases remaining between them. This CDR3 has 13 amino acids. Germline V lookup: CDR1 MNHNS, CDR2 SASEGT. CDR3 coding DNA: TGTGCCAGCAGTGAACCGGAGCGAATGGAGCAGTACTTC. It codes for CASSEPERMEQYF.